The TCR beta chain under discussion was sequenced for a study of cytomegalovirus exposure and HLA in healthy donors. The study ran its PCR with 60 Vbeta and 13 Jbeta primers. Assay used: immunoSEQ multiplex PCR; TCRdb lists only in-frame clones, some missing. The sample carries some 150,000 clones, 65% to 80% recorded once. Germline values: CDR1 MNHEY, CDR2 SMNVEV (reference sequence). V was clipped by 5 bases and J by 4 bases, with 12 bases between them. The CDR3 has 14 amino acids. This clone showed up just once. Nominal health characterized the donors when sampled, though unrecorded immune exposures were likely.

This rearrangement joins TRBV27 to TRBJ1-5, with a weak D call TRBD1 (5 bases). The sample consisted of PBMCs. The sequence came from a middle-aged man in good health and CMV-seronegative. In nucleotides, the CDR3 is TGTGCCAGCAGTGAGACACGACAGAATCAGCCCCAGCATTTT. Its protein product is CASSETRQNQPQHF.